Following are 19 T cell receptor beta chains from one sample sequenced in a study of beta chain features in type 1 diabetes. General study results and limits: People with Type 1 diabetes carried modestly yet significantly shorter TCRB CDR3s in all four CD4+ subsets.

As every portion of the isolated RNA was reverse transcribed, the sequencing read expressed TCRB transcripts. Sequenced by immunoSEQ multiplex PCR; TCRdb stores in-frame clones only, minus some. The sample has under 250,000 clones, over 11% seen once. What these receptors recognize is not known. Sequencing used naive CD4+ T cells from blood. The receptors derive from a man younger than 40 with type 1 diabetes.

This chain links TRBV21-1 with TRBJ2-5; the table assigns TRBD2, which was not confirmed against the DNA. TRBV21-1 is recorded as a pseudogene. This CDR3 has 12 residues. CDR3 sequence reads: CASSQLVETQYF. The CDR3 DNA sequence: TGTGCCAGCAGCCAGCTAGTCGAGACCCAGTACTTC.

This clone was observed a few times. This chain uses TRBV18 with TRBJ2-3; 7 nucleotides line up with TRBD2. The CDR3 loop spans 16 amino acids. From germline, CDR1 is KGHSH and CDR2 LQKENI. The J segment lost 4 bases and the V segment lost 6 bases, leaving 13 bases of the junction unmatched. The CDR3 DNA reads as TGTGCCAGCTCGCGCCGACTGAGCGGGGAGTCAGATACGCAGTATTTT. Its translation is CASSRRLSGESDTQYF.

The CDR3 protein is CASSSTGTGVSPLHF. The CDR3 nucleotides are TGTGCCAGCAGCTCTACCGGGACAGGGGTATCACCCCTCCACTTT. V gene TRBV5-6 combines with J gene TRBJ1-6, with 10 bases fitting TRBD1. From germline, CDR1 is SGHDT and CDR2 YYEEEE. After removal of 3 bases from V and 10 bases from J, the junction contained 7 bases not matched to a gene. CDR3 size: 15 residues.

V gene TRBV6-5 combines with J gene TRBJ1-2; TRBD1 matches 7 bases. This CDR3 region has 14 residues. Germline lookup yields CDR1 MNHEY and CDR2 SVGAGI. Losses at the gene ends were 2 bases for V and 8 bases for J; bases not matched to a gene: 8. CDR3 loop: CASSYPGQPEGYTF. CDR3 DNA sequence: TGTGCCAGCAGTTACCCGGGACAGCCGGAGGGCTACACCTTC.

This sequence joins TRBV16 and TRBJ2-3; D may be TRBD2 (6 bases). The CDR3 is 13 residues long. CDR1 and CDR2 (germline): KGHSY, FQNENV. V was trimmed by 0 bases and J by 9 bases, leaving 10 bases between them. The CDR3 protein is CASSQSRSGTQYF. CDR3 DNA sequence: TGTGCCAGCAGCCAATCTAGGAGCGGGACGCAGTATTTT. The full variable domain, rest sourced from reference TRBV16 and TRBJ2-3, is GEEVAQTPKHLVRGEGQKAKLYCAPIKGHSYVFWYQQVLKNEFKFLISFQNENVFDETGMPKERFSAKCLPNSPCSLEIQATKLEDSAVYFCASSQSRSGTQYFGPGTRLTVL.

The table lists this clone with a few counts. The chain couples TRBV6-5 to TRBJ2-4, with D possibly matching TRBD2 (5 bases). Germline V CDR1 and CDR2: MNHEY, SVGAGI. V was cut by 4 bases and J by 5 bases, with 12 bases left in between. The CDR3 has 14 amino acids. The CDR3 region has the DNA TGTGCCAGCAGTTCGGGTAGGCGGGAAAACATTCAGTACTTC. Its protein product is CASSSGRRENIQYF.

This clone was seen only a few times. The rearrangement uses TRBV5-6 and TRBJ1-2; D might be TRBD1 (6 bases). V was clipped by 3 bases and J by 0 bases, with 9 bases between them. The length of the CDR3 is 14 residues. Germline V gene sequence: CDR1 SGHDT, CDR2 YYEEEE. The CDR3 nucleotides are TGTGCCAGCAGCTGGGGACAAGCTAACTATGGCTACACCTTC. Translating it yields CASSWGQANYGYTF.

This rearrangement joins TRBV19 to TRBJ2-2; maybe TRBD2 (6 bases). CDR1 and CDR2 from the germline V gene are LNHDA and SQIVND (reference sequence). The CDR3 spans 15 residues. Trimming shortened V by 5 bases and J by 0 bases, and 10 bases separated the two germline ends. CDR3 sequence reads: CASSSGLPNTGELFF. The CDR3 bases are TGTGCCAGTAGTTCGGGACTGCCGAACACCGGGGAGCTGTTTTTT.

The DNA of the CDR3 is TGTGCCAGCAGCGTAGCTCCAGATTTGCAAGAGACCCAGTACTTC. It translates to CASSVAPDLQETQYF. The chain is built from TRBV9 and TRBJ2-5, with D unclear. With 0 bases removed from V and 2 bases from J, the gap between germline ends came to 11 bases. The V gene's germline CDR1 is SGDLS and CDR2 YYNGEE. CDR3 size: 15 residues.

The CDR3 loop reads CASSGTSGSYEQYF. CDR3 sequence (DNA): TGTGCCAGCAGCGGGACTAGCGGGAGCTACGAGCAGTACTTC. This chain links TRBV2 with TRBJ2-7; 14 nucleotides align to TRBD2. J lost 3 bases, V lost 6 bases, and 1 base had no gene match. The germline V gene has CDR1 SNHLY and CDR2 FYNNEI. The CDR3 runs 14 residues.

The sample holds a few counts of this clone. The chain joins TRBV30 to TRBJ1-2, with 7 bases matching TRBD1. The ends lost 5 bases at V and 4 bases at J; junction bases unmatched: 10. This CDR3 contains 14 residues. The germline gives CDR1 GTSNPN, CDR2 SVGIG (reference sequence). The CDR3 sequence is CAWDLTGRGYGYTF. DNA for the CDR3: TGTGCCTGGGACTTGACAGGGCGAGGCTATGGCTACACCTTC.

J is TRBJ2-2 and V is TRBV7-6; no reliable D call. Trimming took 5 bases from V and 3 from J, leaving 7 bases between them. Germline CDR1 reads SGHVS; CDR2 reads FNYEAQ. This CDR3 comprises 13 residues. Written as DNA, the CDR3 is TGTGCCAGCAGCCCTCTCCACACCGGGGAGCTGTTTTTT. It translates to CASSPLHTGELFF.

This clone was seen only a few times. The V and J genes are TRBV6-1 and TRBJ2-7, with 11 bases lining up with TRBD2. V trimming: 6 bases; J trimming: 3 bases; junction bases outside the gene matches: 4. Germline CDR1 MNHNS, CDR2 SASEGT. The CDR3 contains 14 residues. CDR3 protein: CASRGLAAHYEQYF. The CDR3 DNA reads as TGTGCCAGCAGGGGACTAGCGGCTCACTACGAGCAGTACTTC.

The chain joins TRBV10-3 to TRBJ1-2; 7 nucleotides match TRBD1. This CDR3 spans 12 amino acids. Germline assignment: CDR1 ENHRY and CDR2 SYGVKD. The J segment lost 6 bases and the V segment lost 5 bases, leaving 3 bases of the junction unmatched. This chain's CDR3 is CAISFGQDGYTF. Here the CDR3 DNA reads TGTGCCATCAGTTTTGGACAGGATGGCTACACCTTC.

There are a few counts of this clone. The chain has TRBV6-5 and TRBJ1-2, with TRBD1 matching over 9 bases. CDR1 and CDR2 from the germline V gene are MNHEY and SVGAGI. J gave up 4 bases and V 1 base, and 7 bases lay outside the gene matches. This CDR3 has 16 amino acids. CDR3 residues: CASSYYGTGLGYGYTF. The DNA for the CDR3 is TGTGCCAGCAGTTACTATGGGACAGGGTTAGGCTATGGCTACACCTTC.

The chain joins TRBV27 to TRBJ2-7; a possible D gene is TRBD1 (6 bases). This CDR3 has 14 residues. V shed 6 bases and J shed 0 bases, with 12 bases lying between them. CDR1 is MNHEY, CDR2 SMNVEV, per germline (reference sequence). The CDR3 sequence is CASRPRQDSYEQYF. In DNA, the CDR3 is TGTGCCAGCAGACCCAGACAGGACTCCTACGAGCAGTACTTC.

The chain's CDR3 is CASSRGQGGGYTF. The CDR3 DNA is TGTGCCAGCAGCCGGGGACAGGGAGGCGGCTACACCTTC. The chain couples TRBV6-5 to TRBJ1-2, with 9 bases aligning to TRBD1. The CDR3 has 13 residues. J gave up 8 bases and V 6 bases, and 7 bases lay outside the gene matches. CDR1 is MNHEY and CDR2 is SVGAGI in the germline V gene.

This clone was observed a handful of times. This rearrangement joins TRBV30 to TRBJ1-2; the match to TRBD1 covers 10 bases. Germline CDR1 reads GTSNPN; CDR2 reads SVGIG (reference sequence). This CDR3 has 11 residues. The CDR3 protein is CAGQGINGYTF. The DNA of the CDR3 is TGTGCGGGACAGGGGATCAATGGCTACACCTTC.

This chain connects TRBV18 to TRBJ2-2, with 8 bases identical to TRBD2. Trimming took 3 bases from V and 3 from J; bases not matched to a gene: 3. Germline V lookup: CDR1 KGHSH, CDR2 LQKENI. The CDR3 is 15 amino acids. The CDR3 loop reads CASSPGLADTGELFF. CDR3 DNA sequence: TGTGCCAGCTCACCTGGACTAGCAGACACCGGGGAGCTGTTTTTT.